Following are 6 T cell receptor beta chains from one sample sequenced in a study of cytomegalovirus exposure and HLA in healthy donors. Libraries were prepared by immunoSEQ multiplex PCR; TCRdb keeps only in-frame clonotypes and omits some of them. Here the sample spans around 80,000 clones, 90% to 97% being singletons. The source material was PBMCs. The receptor set was obtained from a woman aged 18-35 years in good health and CMV-seronegative.

V and J are TRBV27 and TRBJ2-3; 7 nucleotides match TRBD2. Germline CDR1 MNHEY, CDR2 SMNVEV (reference sequence). The V and J ends lost 6 bases and 0 bases, in that order; junction bases with no gene match: 9. CDR3 length: 16 amino acids. The CDR3 is CASSRFLADSTDTQYF. CDR3 DNA: TGTGCCAGCAGCCGATTCCTAGCGGACAGCACAGATACGCAGTATTTT.

The chain combines TRBV9 with TRBJ1-1; possibly TRBD1 for D (6 bases). The length of the CDR3 is 13 residues. Germline V gives CDR1 SGDLS, CDR2 YYNGEE. V lost 3 bases to trimming and J lost 4 bases, with 10 bases between them. The chain's CDR3 is CASSAGVLTEAFF. The CDR3 bases are TGTGCCAGCAGCGCAGGGGTACTCACTGAAGCTTTCTTT. Based on the CDR3 plus reference TRBV9 and TRBJ1-1, the full variable domain is DSGVTQTPKHLITATGQRVTLRCSPRSGDLSVYWYQQSLDQGLQFLIQYYNGEERAKGNILERFSAQQFPDLHSELNLSSLELGDSALYFCASSAGVLTEAFFGQGTRLTVV.

The genes are TRBV5-4 and TRBJ2-7, with 7 bases aligning to TRBD2. CDR3 length: 14 residues. Looked up from germline, CDR1 is SGHNT and CDR2 is YYREEE (reference sequence). With V trimmed by 2 bases and J by 5 bases, 7 bases remained unmatched. CDR3 loop: CASSFQRDRDEQYF. The CDR3 DNA reads as TGTGCCAGCAGCTTCCAGCGGGATAGAGACGAGCAGTACTTC.

CDR3: CASSGPAVNLYNEQFF. CDR3 bases: TGTGCCAGCAGCGGACCGGCGGTGAACCTATATAATGAGCAGTTCTTC. The V gene is TRBV9, the J gene TRBJ2-1; the D is unclear. From germline, CDR1 is SGDLS and CDR2 YYNGEE. The length of the CDR3 is 16 residues. With 3 bases removed from V and 7 bases from J, the gap between germline ends came to 20 bases.

This rearrangement joins TRBV7-6 to TRBJ1-1; 10 bases match TRBD1. Trimming took 1 base from V and 3 from J; bases not matched to a gene: 8. CDR3 length: 17 amino acids. In germline, CDR1 is SGHVS, CDR2 FNYEAQ. Here the CDR3 DNA reads TGTGCCAGCAGCTTAGGGGACAGGGGCGTTTTATACACTGAAGCTTTCTTT. This encodes CASSLGDRGVLYTEAFF.

V is TRBV14 and J is TRBJ2-1, with a tentative D call TRBD1 (5 bases). The germline V gene encodes CDR1 SGHDN and CDR2 FVKESK. This CDR3 has 14 amino acids. Trimming cost V 1 base and J 4 bases, with 8 bases left between them. CDR3 region: CASSQVRAYNEQFF. The CDR3, as DNA: TGTGCCAGCAGCCAAGTCAGGGCTTACAATGAGCAGTTCTTC.